What follows is one T cell receptor (beta chain) and its context. The sample originates from a study of T cells in Graves' hyperthyroidism and ophthalmopathy. Diagnosing involved the use of clinical symptoms, serum thyroxine and TRAb, thyroid ultrasound and orbital computed tomography. The investigators amplified TCR beta CDR3 regions from RNA transcripts. The HTBI primer set was used in a first-round RT-PCR of the TCR CDR3. TCRdb called the multiplex PCR reads again in MiXCR, with one record for every CDR3 protein. Of hundreds of thousands of distinct CDR3 sequences listed, roughly 17% are singletons. Germline CDR1 MGHRA, CDR2 YSYEKL. The V end was cut by 1 base, the J end by 3 bases, with 13 bases between. The CDR3 runs 15 residues.

What was sequenced was blood. The TCR comes from a woman younger than 45 with Graves' hyperthyroidism. The genes are TRBV4-1 and TRBJ2-7; D perhaps matches TRBD2 (6 bases). CDR3 nucleotide sequence: TGCGCCAGCAGCCAAGGAAGCCTAGCGCTCTACGAGCAGTACTTC. Encoded protein: CASSQGSLALYEQYF.